The TCR beta chain under discussion was sequenced for a study of blood T cell repertoires in COVID-19. Across the whole study: The analysed material was cDNA or gDNA that came from T cells, B-cell-depleted T cells, or PBMCs.

Seattle patients were enrolled while actively infected and followed longitudinally. In germline, CDR1 is SGHTA, CDR2 FQGTGA. Trimming removed 6 bases at V and 3 bases at J, with 13 bases between. The CDR3 consists of 14 residues. Measured with immunoSEQ multiplex PCR; TCRdb has only the in-frame clones, and not every one. Found here are 250,000 to 350,000 clones, approximately 90% of them singletons; the top ten hold roughly 5.9%. Input material: peripheral blood. The receptor was derived from a woman aged 50 to 60 with COVID-19, enrolled during active disease. This chain uses TRBV7-3 with TRBJ2-3; D is ambiguous. CDR3 in DNA: TGTGCCAGCAGTTCTAGGCTTTCGACAGATACGCAGTATTTT. Translated: CASSSRLSTDTQYF. The variable domain in full, with the rest retrieved from reference TRBV7-3 and TRBJ2-3, is GAGVSQTPSNKVTEKGKYVELRCDPISGHTALYWYRQSLGQGPEFLIYFQGTGAADDSGLPNDRFFAVRPEGSVSTLKIQRTERGDSAVYLCASSSRLSTDTQYFGPGTRLTVL.